The 8 T cell receptor beta chains below come from one sample, sequenced in a study of T cells expressing NK-cell markers. TCRdb reprocessed the 5' RACE reads and stores each CDR3 protein as one record, lacking DNA. This listing includes about 20,000 distinct CDR3 sequences. The sequenced sample was blood T cells: a sorted CD56 or NKG2C T cell subset, CD4+ or CD8+ T cells, or bulk PBMC T cells (not recorded which). These receptors were taken from a man aged 18 to 69 in good health.

The CDR3: CSATGTSGSFGEQFF. The chain uses TRBV20-1 and TRBJ2-1; the TCRdb call, TRBD2, lacks DNA for checking. Germline V gene sequence: CDR1 DFQATT, CDR2 SNEGSKA (reference sequence). The CDR3 extends over 15 amino acids.

The chain combines TRBV28 with TRBJ1-6. CDR3 size: 22 residues. CDR1 MDHEN and CDR2 SYDVKM come from the germline V gene. This CDR3 reads CASSFLPSSREIRSSYNSPLHF.

The J gene is TRBJ2-7, the V gene TRBV21-1; TCRdb designates TRBD2, a call that cannot be tested without DNA. TRBV21-1 is a pseudogene locus. This CDR3 contains 14 residues. The CDR3 loop reads CASSDQRGRYEQYF.

The chain carries TRBV4-1 and TRBJ2-2; TCRdb outputs TRBD1, but without DNA this stays unchecked. This CDR3 is 16 amino acids long. CDR1 is MGHRA, CDR2 YSYEKL, per germline. The CDR3 spells CASSQVRGPNTGELFF.

The V gene is TRBV4-3, the J gene TRBJ2-5; TCRdb selects TRBD1, and the lack of DNA leaves this call unchecked. The CDR3 is 18 amino acids. The germline V gene has CDR1 LGHNA and CDR2 YSLEER. The CDR3 reads CASSQDPLDKPLVGTQYF.

The rearrangement joins TRBV19 to TRBJ2-7; checking the TCRdb D call of TRBD1 is not possible without DNA. The CDR3 is made up of 14 amino acids. CDR1 LNHDA and CDR2 SQIVND come from the germline V gene (reference sequence). The CDR3 here is CASSTRQGAYEQYF. The full variable domain, its missing parts supplied by reference TRBV19 and TRBJ2-7, is DGGITQSPKYLFRKEGQNVTLSCEQNLNHDAMYWYRQDPGQGLRLIYYSQIVNDFQKGDIAEGYSVSREKKESFPLTVTSAQKNPTAFYLCASSTRQGAYEQYFGPGTRLTVT.

The CDR3 spells CASSLEAGGNEQFF. The rearrangement uses TRBV7-6 and TRBJ2-1; TCRdb calls TRBD1, which cannot be checked without DNA. CDR3 length: 14 residues. CDR1 and CDR2 (germline): SGHVS, FNYEAQ.

The rearrangement joins TRBV10-2 to TRBJ2-5. The CDR3 loop spans 15 amino acids. From germline, CDR1 is WSHSY and CDR2 SAAADI. CDR3 sequence: CASSESRIPAETQYF.